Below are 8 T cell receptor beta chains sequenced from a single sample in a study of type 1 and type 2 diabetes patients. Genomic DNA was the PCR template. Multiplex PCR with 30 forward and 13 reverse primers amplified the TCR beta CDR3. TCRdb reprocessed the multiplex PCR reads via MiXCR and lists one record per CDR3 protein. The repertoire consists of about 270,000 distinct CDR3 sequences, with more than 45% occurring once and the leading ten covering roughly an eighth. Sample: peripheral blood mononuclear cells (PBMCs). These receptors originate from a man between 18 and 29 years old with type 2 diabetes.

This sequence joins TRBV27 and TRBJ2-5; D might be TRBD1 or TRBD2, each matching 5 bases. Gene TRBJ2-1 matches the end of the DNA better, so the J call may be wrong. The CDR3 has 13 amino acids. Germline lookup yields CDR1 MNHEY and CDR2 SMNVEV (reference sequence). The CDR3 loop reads CASSLSPPGRQFF. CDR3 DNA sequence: TGTGCCAGCAGTTTATCCCCTCCGGGACGCCAGTTCTTC.

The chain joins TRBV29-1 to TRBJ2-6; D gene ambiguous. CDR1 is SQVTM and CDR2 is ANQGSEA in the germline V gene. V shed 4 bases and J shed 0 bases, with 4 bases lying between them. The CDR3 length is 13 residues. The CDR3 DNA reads TGCAGCGTTGCACACTCTGGGGCCAACGTCCTGACTTTC. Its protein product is CSVAHSGANVLTF.

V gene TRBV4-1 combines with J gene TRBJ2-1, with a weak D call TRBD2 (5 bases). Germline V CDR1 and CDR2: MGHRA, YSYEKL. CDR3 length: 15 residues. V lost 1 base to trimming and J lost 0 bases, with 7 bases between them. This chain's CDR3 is CASSQGRGSYNEQFF. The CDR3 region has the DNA TGCGCCAGCAGCCAAGGTCGGGGCTCCTACAATGAGCAGTTCTTC.

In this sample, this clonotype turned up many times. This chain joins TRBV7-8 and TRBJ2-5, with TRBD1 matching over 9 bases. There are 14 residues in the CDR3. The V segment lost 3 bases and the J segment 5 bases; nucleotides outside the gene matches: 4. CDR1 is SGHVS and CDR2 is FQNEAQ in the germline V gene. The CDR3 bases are TGTGCCAGCAGCTTTACAGGGGGCGAGGAGACCCAGTACTTC. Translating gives CASSFTGGEETQYF.

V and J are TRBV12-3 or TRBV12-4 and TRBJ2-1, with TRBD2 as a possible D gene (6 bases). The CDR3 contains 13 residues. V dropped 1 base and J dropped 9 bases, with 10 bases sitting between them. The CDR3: CASSLGFGSEQFF. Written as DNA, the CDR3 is TGTGCCAGCAGTTTAGGTTTCGGGAGTGAGCAGTTCTTC.

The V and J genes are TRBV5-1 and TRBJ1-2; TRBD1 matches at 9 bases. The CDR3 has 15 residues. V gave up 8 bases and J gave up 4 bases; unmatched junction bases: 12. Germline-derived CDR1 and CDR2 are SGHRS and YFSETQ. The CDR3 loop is CARTLGQGLSYGYTF. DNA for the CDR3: TGCGCCAGAACCCTGGGACAGGGCTTGAGCTATGGCTACACCTTC.

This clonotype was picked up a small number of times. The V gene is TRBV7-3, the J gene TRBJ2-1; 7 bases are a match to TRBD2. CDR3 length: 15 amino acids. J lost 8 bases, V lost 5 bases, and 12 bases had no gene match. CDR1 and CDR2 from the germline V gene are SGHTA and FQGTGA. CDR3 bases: TGTGCCAGCAGCCTTTTCAGCGGGACTGACTATGAGCAGTTCTTC. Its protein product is CASSLFSGTDYEQFF.

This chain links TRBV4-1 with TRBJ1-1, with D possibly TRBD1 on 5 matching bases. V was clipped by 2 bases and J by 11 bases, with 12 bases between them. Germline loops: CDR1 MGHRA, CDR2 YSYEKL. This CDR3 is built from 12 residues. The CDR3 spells CASSQQTGAAFF. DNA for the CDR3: TGCGCCAGCAGCCAACAGACCGGGGCGGCTTTCTTT.